This T cell receptor beta chain derives from a study of cytomegalovirus exposure and HLA in healthy donors. Study overall: Per a later analysis, the 550 to 850 first-cohort and under 150 validation repertoires shared one platform. Study results and limitations: Cytomegalovirus-associated status was assigned to fewer than 200 TCR beta chains. Generally TCR sequences proved uncommon, though certain public TCRs appeared in numerous donors.

With respect to this clone: Its antigen is as yet unknown.

Repertoires were generated with immunoSEQ multiplex PCR, while TCRdb's copy carries only in-frame clones and drops some. The data show roughly 150,000 clones, about 88% seen once. J lost 4 bases, V lost 0 bases, and 2 bases had no gene match. The CDR3 covers 15 residues. Germline V CDR1 and CDR2: LNHDA, SQIVND (reference sequence). The chain links TRBV19 to TRBJ2-1; 8 nucleotides line up with TRBD1. This TCR was recovered from a woman under 30 in good health and CMV-seropositive. The specimen was PBMCs. Here the CDR3 reads CASSIERTGYNEQFF. The DNA of the CDR3 is TGTGCCAGTAGTATAGAACGGACAGGGTACAATGAGCAGTTCTTC.